The 25 T cell receptor beta chains listed next were all sequenced from one sample in a study of cytotoxic CD8 clonotypes in ibrutinib-treated CLL. Only in-frame clones appear in the TCRdb table, and some are missing; sequencing was by immunoSEQ multiplex PCR. The sample shows about 57,000 clones, around 55% of them seen only once. The material was PBMCs, obtained after 24 months of ibrutinib treatment. These receptor sequences come from a human donor with chronic lymphocytic leukemia.

This clone was seen repeatedly, ten times or more. The chain recombines TRBV7-2 with TRBJ1-5; the D is unclear. With 1 base removed from V and 9 bases from J, the gap between germline ends came to 10 bases. CDR3 size: 13 residues. Germline CDR1 and CDR2: SGHTA and FQGNSA. CDR3 DNA: TGTGCCAGCAGCTTAGGTCCAGGCCTGCCCCAGCATTTT. Protein sequence: CASSLGPGLPQHF.

CDR3 residues: CASSQATLDTQYF. In nucleotides, the CDR3 is TGTGCCAGCAGCCAAGCCACCCTGGATACGCAGTATTTT. The V call is TRBV4-2, the J call TRBJ2-3; D gene uncertain. Germline lookup yields CDR1 LGHNA and CDR2 YNFKEQ. The CDR3 has 13 amino acids. V was cut by 1 base and J by 6 bases, with 8 bases left in between.

The chain uses TRBV10-1 and TRBJ2-1; D is unresolved. Between the trimmed V and J ends, which lost 0 bases and 13 bases, there was a span of 22 bases. The CDR3 runs to 16 residues. CDR1 is WNHNN and CDR2 is SYGVQD in the germline V gene (reference sequence). The CDR3 coding sequence is TGCGCCAGCAGTGAGTCCATCCCCAGGCTCGGCCTATCACAGTTCTTC. Its translation: CASSESIPRLGLSQFF.

This clone was seen a few times. V gene TRBV7-8 combines with J gene TRBJ1-3; D perhaps matches TRBD1 (5 bases). The CDR3 runs to 15 residues. Germline V gene data show CDR1 as SGHVS and CDR2 as FQNEAQ. V was cut by 1 base and J by 1 base, with 8 bases left in between. CDR3 protein: CASSLGGFSGNTIYF. In DNA, the CDR3 is TGTGCCAGCAGCTTAGGGGGGTTTTCTGGAAACACCATATATTTT.

The chain carries TRBV18 and TRBJ2-4; 7 bases match TRBD1. V was clipped by 6 bases and J by 13 bases; unmatched bases: 12. There are 13 residues in the CDR3. Germline assignment: CDR1 KGHSH and CDR2 LQKENI. The CDR3 reads CASSRRDSSFQYF. The CDR3 DNA reads as TGTGCCAGCTCGCGCCGGGACAGTAGTTTCCAGTACTTC.

This chain joins TRBV28 and TRBJ2-3; the D is unclear. The CDR3 totals 14 residues. Trimming took 7 bases from V and 2 from J, leaving 13 bases between them. Germline loops: CDR1 MDHEN, CDR2 SYDVKM. Here the CDR3 DNA reads TGTGCCAGCAAATTGGGTTTTCCCACAGATACGCAGTATTTT. Translation gives CASKLGFPTDTQYF. The variable domain in full, with the rest retrieved from reference TRBV28 and TRBJ2-3, is DVKVTQSSRYLVKRTGEKVFLECVQDMDHENMFWYRQDPGLGLRLIYFSYDVKMKEKGDIPEGYSVSREKKERFSLILESASTNQTSMYLCASKLGFPTDTQYFGPGTRLTVL.

The genes are TRBV7-2 and TRBJ2-1; D is unclear. Germline V gives CDR1 SGHTA, CDR2 FQGNSA. This CDR3 has 12 residues. V was cut by 0 bases and J by 6 bases, with 3 bases left in between. CDR3 loop: CASSLALNEQFF. In DNA form, the CDR3 reads TGTGCCAGCAGCTTAGCTCTCAATGAGCAGTTCTTC.

Only a few counts were recorded for this clone. This chain links TRBV5-1 with TRBJ1-3, with D maybe TRBD1 (6 bases). Germline CDR1 SGHRS, CDR2 YFSETQ. CDR3 length: 16 amino acids. Trimming cost V 4 bases and J 0 bases, with 14 bases left between them. CDR3 loop: CASSIGTWRSGNTIYF. CDR3 DNA: TGCGCCAGCAGCATAGGGACATGGCGCTCTGGAAACACCATATATTTT. The whole variable domain, remainder taken from reference TRBV5-1 and TRBJ1-3, is KAGVTQTPRYLIKTRGQQVTLSCSPISGHRSVSWYQQTPGQGLQFLFEYFSETQRNKGNFPGRFSGRQFSNSRSEMNVSTLELGDSALYLCASSIGTWRSGNTIYFGEGSWLTVV.

The CDR3 is CASSLYPPLHF. CDR3 sequence (DNA): TGTGCCAGCAGTTTATATCCACCCCTCCACTTT. This sequence joins TRBV28 and TRBJ1-6; D is ambiguous. The CDR3 is 11 amino acids. CDR1 is MDHEN and CDR2 is SYDVKM in the germline V gene. The V gene lost 1 base and the J gene lost 11 bases, with 3 bases spanning the gap.

V gene TRBV7-9 combines with J gene TRBJ2-3; D possibly uses TRBD1 or TRBD2 (5 bases each). Germline V gene data show CDR1 as SEHNR and CDR2 as FQNEAQ (reference sequence). Trimming cost V 5 bases and J 0 bases, with 15 bases left between them. This CDR3 spans 16 amino acids. In DNA form, the CDR3 reads TGTGCCAGCAGCGGTTCTGGGGGATTTAGCACAGATACGCAGTATTTT. This sequence encodes CASSGSGGFSTDTQYF. The entire variable domain, with the rest obtained from reference TRBV7-9 and TRBJ2-3, is as follows: DTGVSQNPRHKITKRGQNVTFRCDPISEHNRLYWYRQTLGQGPEFLTYFQNEAQLEKSRLLSDRFSAERPKGSFSTLEIQRTEQGDSAMYLCASSGSGGFSTDTQYFGPGTRLTVL.

The chain is built from TRBV6-6 and TRBJ1-2, with 7 nucleotides matching TRBD1. The V segment lost 5 bases and the J segment 8 bases; nucleotides outside the gene matches: 8. The CDR3 has 13 amino acids. CDR1 and CDR2 from the germline V gene are MNHNY and SVGAGI (reference sequence). CDR3 sequence: CASSNDRVGGYTF. For the CDR3, the DNA is TGTGCCAGCAGTAACGACAGGGTCGGGGGCTACACCTTC.

The genes are TRBV18 and TRBJ2-7; perhaps TRBD1 as D (6 bases). CDR3 size: 15 residues. Trimming took 3 bases from V and 0 from J, leaving 12 bases between them. CDR1 is KGHSH and CDR2 is LQKENI in the germline V gene. The CDR3 here is CASSPEQGFSYEQYF. The CDR3 region has the DNA TGTGCCAGCTCACCTGAACAGGGATTCTCCTACGAGCAGTACTTC.

This clone was detected only a few times. The V and J genes are TRBV28 and TRBJ1-5; possibly TRBD1 for D (5 bases). Per the germline V gene, CDR1 is MDHEN and CDR2 is SYDVKM. The germline V and J ends were trimmed by 5 bases and 0 bases, with 14 bases remaining between them. The CDR3 extends over 16 amino acids. In DNA form, the CDR3 reads TGTGCCAGCAGTGCCACCGGGACGGATAGCAATCAGCCCCAGCATTTT. It specifies CASSATGTDSNQPQHF.

J is TRBJ1-2 and V is TRBV12-1; the table calls TRBD1, which could not be checked here. TRBV12-1 is a known pseudogene. The CDR3 is 13 residues long. The CDR3 reads CASSDTGFYGYTF. CDR3 coding DNA: TGTGCCAGCAGCGATACAGGGTTCTATGGCTACACCTTC.

The rearrangement uses TRBV5-1 and TRBJ2-2; D is undetermined. Per the germline V gene, CDR1 is SGHRS and CDR2 is YFSETQ. Trimming cost V 1 base and J 0 bases, with 7 bases left between them. This CDR3 contains 15 residues. The CDR3 here is CASSLMTANTGELFF. Written as DNA, the CDR3 is TGCGCCAGCAGCTTGATGACGGCGAACACCGGGGAGCTGTTTTTT.

The table lists this clone with a count of one. The chain recombines TRBV29-1 with TRBJ2-2, with a weak D call TRBD1 (6 bases). Germline CDR1 and CDR2: SQVTM and ANQGSEA. This CDR3 has 13 amino acids. The V and J ends lost 6 bases and 5 bases respectively, with 13 bases between them. The CDR3 region has the DNA TGCAGCGTCGAGGCCAGGGGAACCGGGGAGCTGTTTTTT. Amino acids: CSVEARGTGELFF.

This clone was found a few times. The J gene is TRBJ2-7, the V gene TRBV28; D unclear. Trimming removed 8 bases from V and 3 bases from J, with 8 bases in between. From germline, CDR1 is MDHEN and CDR2 SYDVKM. The CDR3 extends over 11 amino acids. CDR3 in DNA: TGTGCCAGCGGTACGGTCTACGAGCAGTACGTC. Amino acid sequence: CASGTVYEQYV.

The rearrangement joins TRBV5-6 to TRBJ2-3, with D perhaps TRBD2 (5 bases). Between the trimmed V and J ends, which lost 7 bases and 5 bases, there was a span of 5 bases. The CDR3 loop spans 10 amino acids. Germline CDR1 reads SGHDT; CDR2 reads YYEEEE. The CDR3, as DNA: TGTGCCAGCGGGAGAGATACGCAGTATTTT. This encodes CASGRDTQYF.

The chain combines TRBV27 with TRBJ2-3; 9 bases line up with TRBD2. V lost 6 bases to trimming and J lost 7 bases; unmatched junction nucleotides: 11. CDR3 size: 15 residues. CDR1 and CDR2 (germline): MNHEY, SMNVEV (reference sequence). The CDR3 DNA reads TGTGCCAGCAGGATACCAGGCGGGGGGGCGAATACGCAGTATTTT. Amino acid sequence: CASRIPGGGANTQYF.

The chain combines TRBV28 with TRBJ2-3; 13 nucleotides line up with TRBD2. The length of the CDR3 is 16 residues. CDR1 MDHEN and CDR2 SYDVKM come from the germline V gene. Trimming removed 8 bases from V and 1 base from J; junction bases left unmatched: 6. CDR3 protein: CASGRTSGGGTDTQYF. As DNA, the CDR3 is TGTGCCAGCGGACGGACTAGCGGGGGAGGCACAGATACGCAGTATTTT.

This chain connects TRBV29-1 to TRBJ2-1, with 10 bases matching TRBD2. The J segment lost 10 bases and the V segment lost 8 bases, leaving 8 bases of the junction unmatched. The CDR3 sequence is 12 residues long. Germline V gives CDR1 SQVTM, CDR2 ANQGSEA. CDR3 bases: TGCAGCTGCCCAGCGGGGGGGCTGGAGCAGTTCTTC. Its translation: CSCPAGGLEQFF.

This chain links TRBV7-9 with TRBJ2-5, with D uncertain. This CDR3 has 15 residues. CDR1 is SEHNR and CDR2 is FQNEAQ in the germline V gene (reference sequence). The V gene lost 1 base and the J gene lost 0 bases, with 9 bases spanning the gap. CDR3 DNA sequence: TGTGCCAGCAGCTTAGTAACGGGTAACCAAGAGACCCAGTACTTC. This gives the protein CASSLVTGNQETQYF.

This chain uses TRBV18 with TRBJ2-3, with no clear D. Trimming left V 2 bases short and J 0 bases short, with 6 bases between. The germline V gene has CDR1 KGHSH and CDR2 LQKENI. There are 14 residues in the CDR3. For the CDR3, the DNA is TGTGCCAGCTCACCAAGTCCTAGCACAGATACGCAGTATTTT. Translating it yields CASSPSPSTDTQYF.

The CDR3 DNA follows: TGTGCCAGCAGTCATACAACAGGACTCAATCAGCCCCAGCATTTT. The encoded protein is CASSHTTGLNQPQHF. The J gene is TRBJ1-5, the V gene TRBV27; weak D call: TRBD1 (5 bases). CDR3 length equals 15 residues. Germline-derived CDR1 and CDR2 are MNHEY and SMNVEV (reference sequence). V dropped 5 bases and J dropped 3 bases, with 14 bases sitting between them.

The V and J genes are TRBV7-9 and TRBJ2-7; 12 bases agree with TRBD2. The CDR3 runs to 17 residues. Germline lookup yields CDR1 SEHNR and CDR2 FQNEAQ (reference sequence). Trimming cost V 1 base and J 4 bases; bases outside gene matches: 8. The CDR3: CASSLELSSGRGYEQYF. The CDR3 coding sequence is TGTGCCAGCAGCTTAGAATTGTCTAGCGGGAGGGGATACGAGCAGTACTTC.